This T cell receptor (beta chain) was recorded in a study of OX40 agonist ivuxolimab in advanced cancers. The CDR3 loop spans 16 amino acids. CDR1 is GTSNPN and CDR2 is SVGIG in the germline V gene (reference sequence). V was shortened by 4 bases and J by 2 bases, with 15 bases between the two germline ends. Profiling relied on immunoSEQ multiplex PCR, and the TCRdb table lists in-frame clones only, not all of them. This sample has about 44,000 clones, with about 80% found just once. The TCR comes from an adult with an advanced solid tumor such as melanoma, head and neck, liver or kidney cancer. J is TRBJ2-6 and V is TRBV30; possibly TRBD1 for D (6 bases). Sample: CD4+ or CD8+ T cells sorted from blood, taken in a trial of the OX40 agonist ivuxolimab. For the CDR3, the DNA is TGTGCCTGGACTACGTTCGGACAGACTGGGGCCAACGTCCTGACTTTC. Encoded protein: CAWTTFGQTGANVLTF.